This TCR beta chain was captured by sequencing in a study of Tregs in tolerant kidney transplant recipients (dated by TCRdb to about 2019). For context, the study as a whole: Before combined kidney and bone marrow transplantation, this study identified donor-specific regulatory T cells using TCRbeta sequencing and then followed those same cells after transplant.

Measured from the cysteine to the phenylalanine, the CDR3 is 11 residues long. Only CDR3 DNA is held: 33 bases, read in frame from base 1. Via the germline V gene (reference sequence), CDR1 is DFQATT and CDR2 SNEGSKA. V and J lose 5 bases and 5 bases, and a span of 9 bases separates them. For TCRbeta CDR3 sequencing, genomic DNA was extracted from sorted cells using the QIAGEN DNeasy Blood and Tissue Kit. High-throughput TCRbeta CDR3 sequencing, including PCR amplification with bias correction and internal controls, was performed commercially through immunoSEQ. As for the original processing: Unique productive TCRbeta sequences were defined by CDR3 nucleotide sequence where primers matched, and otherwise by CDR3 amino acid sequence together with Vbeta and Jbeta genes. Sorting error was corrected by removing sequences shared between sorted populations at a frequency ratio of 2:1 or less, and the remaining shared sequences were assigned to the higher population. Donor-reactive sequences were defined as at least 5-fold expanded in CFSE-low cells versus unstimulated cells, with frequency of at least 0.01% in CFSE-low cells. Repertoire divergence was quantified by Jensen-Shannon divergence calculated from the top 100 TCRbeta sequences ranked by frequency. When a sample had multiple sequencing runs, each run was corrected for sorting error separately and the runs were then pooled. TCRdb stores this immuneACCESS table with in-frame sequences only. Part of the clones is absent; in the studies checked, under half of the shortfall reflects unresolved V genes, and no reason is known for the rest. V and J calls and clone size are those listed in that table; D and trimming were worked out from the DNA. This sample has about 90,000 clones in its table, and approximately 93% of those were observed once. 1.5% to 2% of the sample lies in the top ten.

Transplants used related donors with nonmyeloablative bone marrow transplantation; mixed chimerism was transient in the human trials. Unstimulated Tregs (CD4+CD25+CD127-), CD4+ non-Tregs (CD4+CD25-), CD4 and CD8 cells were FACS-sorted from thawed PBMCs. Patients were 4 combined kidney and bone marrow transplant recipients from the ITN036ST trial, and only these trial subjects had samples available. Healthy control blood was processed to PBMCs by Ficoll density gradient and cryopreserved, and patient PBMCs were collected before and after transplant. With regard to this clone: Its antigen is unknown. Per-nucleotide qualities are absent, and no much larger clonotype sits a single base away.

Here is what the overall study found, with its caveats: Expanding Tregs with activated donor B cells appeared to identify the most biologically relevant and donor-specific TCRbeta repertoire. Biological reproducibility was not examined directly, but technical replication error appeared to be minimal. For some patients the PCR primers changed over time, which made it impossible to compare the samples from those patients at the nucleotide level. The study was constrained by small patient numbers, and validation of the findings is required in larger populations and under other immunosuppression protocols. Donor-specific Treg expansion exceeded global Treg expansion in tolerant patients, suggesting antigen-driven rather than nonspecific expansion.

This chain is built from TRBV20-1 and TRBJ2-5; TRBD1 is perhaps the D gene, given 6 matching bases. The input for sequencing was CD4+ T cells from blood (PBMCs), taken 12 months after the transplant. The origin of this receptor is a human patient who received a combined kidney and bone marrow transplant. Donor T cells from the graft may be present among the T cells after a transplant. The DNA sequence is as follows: TGCAGTGCTTTGCAGGGGGAGACCCAGTACTTC. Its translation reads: CSALQGETQYF.